These 5 T cell receptor beta chains originate from one sample sequenced in a study of blood T cell repertoires in COVID-19. Data came from immunoSEQ multiplex PCR; TCRdb stores just in-frame clones and leaves some out. In the table there are 250,000 or so clones, approximately 80% of which are singletons. Sample: peripheral blood. The receptors derive from a young man who had recovered from COVID-19.

This chain joins TRBV3-1 (or the pseudogene TRBV3-2) and TRBJ1-1, with TRBD1 as a possible D gene (5 bases). Trimming removed 4 bases at V and 1 base at J, with 13 bases between. The CDR3 has 15 residues. Germline-derived CDR1 and CDR2 are LGHDT and YNNKEL (reference sequence). The DNA of the CDR3 is TGTGCCAGCAGCCTCCGAGACAGAGAGAACACTGAAGCTTTCTTT. It specifies CASSLRDRENTEAFF.

V usage is TRBV6-2 or TRBV6-3 and J usage is TRBJ1-5; D gene ambiguous. The CDR3 runs to 12 residues. Trimming stripped 2 bases from V and 9 bases from J, with 8 bases between. The germline V gene has CDR1 MNHEY and CDR2 SVGEGT. DNA of the CDR3: TGTGCCAGCAGTTACGGGCTGGGGCCCCAGCATTTT. Its translation is CASSYGLGPQHF.

This rearrangement joins TRBV5-5 to TRBJ1-4; weak D call: TRBD1 (5 bases). Trimming pared 4 bases from V and 5 bases from J, leaving 18 bases between. Germline V gene sequence: CDR1 SGHKS, CDR2 YYEKEE (reference sequence). The CDR3 contains 16 residues. CDR3 in DNA: TGTGCCAGCAGCCCACACACGACAGTAGAAAATGAAAAACTGTTTTTT. This encodes CASSPHTTVENEKLFF.

This clone was seen just once. The gene calls are TRBV2 and TRBJ2-2; TRBD1 matches 8 bases. V lost 6 bases and J lost 13; bases outside the gene matches: 7. Germline values: CDR1 SNHLY, CDR2 FYNNEI. The CDR3 totals 12 residues. The CDR3 DNA is TGTGCCAGCAGGAAAGACAGGGGCTCGCTGTTTTTT. Encoded protein: CASRKDRGSLFF.

The V call is TRBV18, the J call TRBJ1-1; no firm D call. The CDR3 consists of 15 residues. V lost 5 bases and J lost 5, with 18 bases in between. Germline V gene sequence: CDR1 KGHSH, CDR2 LQKENI. The CDR3 loop reads CASSSNWATGTEAFF. Here the CDR3 DNA reads TGTGCCAGCTCATCCAATTGGGCTACGGGGACTGAAGCTTTCTTT.